A single sample gave rise to the 21 T cell receptor beta chains below, sequenced in a study of T cells in Graves' hyperthyroidism and ophthalmopathy. Amplified TCR beta CDR3 regions derived from RNA transcripts. The TCR CDR3 first-round RT-PCR relied on the HTBI primer set. MiXCR, run by TCRdb on the multiplex PCR reads, gives a single entry per CDR3 protein. The table shows approximately 410,000 distinct CDR3 sequences, with roughly 13% occurring only once. Sample: blood. The receptors stem from a woman aged 18-29 years with Graves' hyperthyroidism.

The gene calls are TRBV20-1 and TRBJ1-4, with 9 bases that match TRBD1. CDR3 length equals 12 residues. Per the germline V gene, CDR1 is DFQATT and CDR2 is SNEGSKA (reference sequence). CDR3 loop: CGGQGRNEKLFF. Here the CDR3 DNA reads TGCGGGGGACAGGGTAGGAATGAAAAACTGTTTTTT.

In this sample, this clonotype turned up a few times. The chain joins TRBV19 to TRBJ2-1, with TRBD2 as a possible D gene (6 bases). Germline CDR1 and CDR2: LNHDA and SQIVND (reference sequence). This CDR3 has 13 amino acids. Trimming cost V 6 bases and J 9 bases, with 15 bases left between them. CDR3 sequence: CASSRTKEGEQFF. Written as DNA, the CDR3 is TGTGCCAGTAGCCGGACAAAGGAGGGTGAGCAGTTCTTC.

There are many counts of this clonotype. In DNA, the CDR3 is TGCGCCAGCAGCTTGGGACAGGACGACGAGCAGTACTTC. Amino acids: CASSLGQDDEQYF. The rearrangement links TRBV5-1 to TRBJ2-7, with TRBD1 as a possible D gene (6 bases). CDR1 is SGHRS and CDR2 is YFSETQ in the germline V gene. There are 13 residues in the CDR3. Trimming shortened V by 0 bases and J by 5 bases, and 9 bases separated the two germline ends.

This rearrangement joins TRBV9 to TRBJ2-1; D possibly corresponds to TRBD2 (5 bases). V lost 3 bases and J lost 7, with 11 bases in between. The CDR3 totals 13 residues. Germline V CDR1 and CDR2: SGDLS, YYNGEE. In nucleotides, the CDR3 is TGTGCCAGCAGCGCCGAGGGATGGAATGAGCAGTTCTTC. Translating gives CASSAEGWNEQFF. Looking up the rest from reference TRBV9 and TRBJ2-1 gives the full variable domain: DSGVTQTPKHLITATGQRVTLRCSPRSGDLSVYWYQQSLDQGLQFLIQYYNGEERAKGNILERFSAQQFPDLHSELNLSSLELGDSALYFCASSAEGWNEQFFGPGTRLTVL.

In this sample, this clonotype turned up many times. The chain employs TRBV5-6 and TRBJ2-1; D might be TRBD1 (6 bases). V shed 5 bases and J shed 6 bases, with 18 bases lying between them. Germline loops: CDR1 SGHDT, CDR2 YYEEEE. This CDR3 has 15 amino acids. CDR3 amino acids: CASRPAGAPLNEQFF. CDR3 in DNA: TGTGCCAGCAGGCCCGCAGGGGCTCCCCTCAATGAGCAGTTCTTC.

This clonotype occurred many times. V and J are TRBV30 and TRBJ2-7; no reliable D call. Between the trimmed V and J ends, which lost 4 bases and 10 bases, there was a span of 14 bases. Looked up from germline, CDR1 is GTSNPN and CDR2 is SVGIG (reference sequence). The CDR3 extends over 11 amino acids. Written as DNA, the CDR3 is TGTGCCTGGATCGACCTTTTCGGACAGTACTTC. Translated: CAWIDLFGQYF.

About this clonotype: The junction departs from germline at one end; a sequencing error may be responsible. This chain connects TRBV2 to TRBJ1-4; 10 positions agree with TRBD1. The CDR3 runs to 14 residues. Germline CDR1 is SNHLY and CDR2 is FYNNEI. The CDR3 loop reads CARSSGQGSEKLFF. DNA for the CDR3: TGTGCCCGCAGTTCGGGACAGGGGTCCGAAAAACTGTTTTTT.

This clonotype was counted many times. The chain employs TRBV9 and TRBJ2-1, with D possibly matching TRBD2 (5 bases). In germline, CDR1 is SGDLS, CDR2 YYNGEE. Trimming removed 2 bases at V and 5 bases at J, with 11 bases between. The CDR3 totals 14 residues. The CDR3 region is CASSVGVRNNEQFF. CDR3 in DNA: TGTGCCAGCAGCGTCGGGGTTCGTAACAATGAGCAGTTCTTC.

This sequence joins TRBV6-5 and TRBJ2-4; 16 positions match TRBD2. The junction had 12 bases not matched to a gene; V was cut back by 0 bases and J by 4 bases. The germline CDR1 and CDR2 sequences are MNHEY and SVGAGI. CDR3 length equals 21 residues. The CDR3: CASSYSGGGLAGGHVKNIQYF. Written as DNA, the CDR3 is TGTGCCAGCAGTTACTCGGGAGGGGGACTAGCGGGAGGGCATGTGAAAAACATTCAGTACTTC.

The chain recombines TRBV18 with TRBJ2-7; D tentatively reads TRBD1 or TRBD2 (6 bases each). Germline CDR1 and CDR2: KGHSH and LQKENI. V lost 2 bases, J lost 0 bases, and 14 bases lay in between. CDR3 length: 16 residues. The DNA for the CDR3 is TGTGCCAGCTCACCAACTGACAGGAGGGACTCCTACGAGCAGTACTTC. Translating it yields CASSPTDRRDSYEQYF.

V usage is TRBV9 and J usage is TRBJ2-6, with 8 bases fitting TRBD2. This CDR3 contains 17 residues. Trimming removed 0 bases from V and 1 base from J; junction bases left unmatched: 3. The germline gives CDR1 SGDLS, CDR2 YYNGEE. CDR3 region: CASSVAPSGSGANVLTF. The CDR3 region has the DNA TGTGCCAGCAGCGTAGCCCCTAGCGGGTCTGGGGCCAACGTCCTGACTTTC.

This chain connects TRBV10-3 to TRBJ2-1, with 8 positions matching TRBD1. Germline assignment: CDR1 ENHRY and CDR2 SYGVKD. The CDR3 covers 15 residues. V lost 3 bases to trimming and J lost 2 bases; unmatched junction nucleotides: 3. CDR3 sequence reads: CAISDKDRAYNEQFF. CDR3 nucleotides: TGTGCCATCAGTGATAAGGACAGGGCCTACAATGAGCAGTTCTTC.

In this sample, this clonotype turned up many times. The chain recombines TRBV27 with TRBJ2-5; D might be TRBD1 (5 bases). Trimming left V 6 bases short and J 9 bases short, with 17 bases between. The CDR3 is made up of 13 amino acids. Germline V gene lookup returns CDR1 MNHEY and CDR2 SMNVEV (reference sequence). This CDR3 reads CASSPPGQAAQYF. CDR3 DNA sequence: TGTGCCAGCAGCCCGCCAGGGCAGGCGGCCCAGTACTTC.

This clonotype appeared many times. The chain uses TRBV7-9 and TRBJ2-1; possibly TRBD1 for D (6 bases). CDR3 length equals 17 residues. Trimming removed 5 bases at V and 6 bases at J, with 23 bases between. The V gene's germline CDR1 is SEHNR and CDR2 FQNEAQ (reference sequence). The CDR3 DNA is TGTGCCAGCAGCACCCTAAGGGGGTCCCGAGGGGCCAATGAGCAGTTCTTC. It encodes CASSTLRGSRGANEQFF. Using reference TRBV7-9 and TRBJ2-1 for the parts outside the CDR3, the full variable domain is DTGVSQNPRHKITKRGQNVTFRCDPISEHNRLYWYRQTLGQGPEFLTYFQNEAQLEKSRLLSDRFSAERPKGSFSTLEIQRTEQGDSAMYLCASSTLRGSRGANEQFFGPGTRLTVL.

This clonotype was seen a handful of times. The chain has TRBV11-2 and TRBJ1-5; 9 nucleotides match TRBD1. The CDR3 runs 15 residues. Losses at the gene ends were 5 bases for V and 3 bases for J; bases not matched to a gene: 5. CDR1 is SGHAT and CDR2 is FQNNGV in the germline V gene. For the CDR3, the DNA is TGTGCCAGCAGCCGCCGGACAGGGGACAATCAGCCCCAGCATTTT. Protein: CASSRRTGDNQPQHF.

In the case of this clonotype: A read error may be the cause here, since a much bigger clone is one base away. The rearrangement joins TRBV7-8 to TRBJ2-1; possible D gene TRBD2, 5 bases. Germline V CDR1 and CDR2: SGHVS, FQNEAQ. The V end lost 1 base, the J end lost 6 bases, and 16 bases lay between the germline ends. The CDR3 is 16 amino acids. CDR3 residues: CASSLGHRERTNEQFF. As DNA, the CDR3 is TGTGCCAGCAGCTTAGGTCATAGGGAGAGGACCAATGAGCAGTTCTTC. Supplemented by reference TRBV7-8 and TRBJ2-1, the full variable domain reads GAGVSQSPRYKVAKRGQDVALRCDPISGHVSLFWYQQALGQGPEFLTYFQNEAQLDKSGLPSDRFFAERPEGSVSTLKIQRTQQEDSAVYLCASSLGHRERTNEQFFGPGTRLTVL.

This clonotype was recorded a few times. This chain uses TRBV25-1 with TRBJ2-1, with D possibly matching TRBD2 (5 bases). The CDR3 covers 16 residues. From germline, CDR1 is MGHDK and CDR2 SYGVNS. Trimming shortened V by 3 bases and J by 0 bases, and 12 bases separated the two germline ends. In DNA form, the CDR3 reads TGTGCCAGCAGTGATATAGAGGGCGGCTCCTACAATGAGCAGTTCTTC. Its protein product is CASSDIEGGSYNEQFF.

This clonotype was observed many times. The V and J genes are TRBV6-5 and TRBJ2-5; no definite D call. V gave up 2 bases and J gave up 4 bases, with 11 bases separating them. Germline assignment: CDR1 MNHEY and CDR2 SVGAGI. CDR3 length: 14 residues. CDR3 in DNA: TGTGCCAGCAGTTACAGTCTTCCAGGAGAGACCCAGTACTTC. Residues: CASSYSLPGETQYF.

Ten or more counts support this clonotype. V usage is TRBV29-1 and J usage is TRBJ2-1; 8 bases agree with TRBD1. V shed 5 bases, J shed 5 bases, and the junction held 2 bases outside the gene matches. Germline V CDR1 and CDR2: SQVTM, ANQGSEA. This CDR3 spans 12 amino acids. CDR3 sequence: CSVNRGNNEQFF. In nucleotides, the CDR3 is TGCAGCGTTAACAGGGGGAACAATGAGCAGTTCTTC.

This clonotype has at least ten counts. CDR3 residues: CASSRTGGPLRFSEAFF. In DNA, the CDR3 is TGTGCCAGCAGCAGGACAGGGGGCCCGCTGAGATTTTCTGAAGCTTTCTTT. V is TRBV11-1 and J is TRBJ1-1; 11 bases map to TRBD1. The CDR3 is made up of 17 amino acids. V was clipped by 5 bases and J by 6 bases; unmatched bases: 14. CDR1 and CDR2 (germline): SGHAT, FQDESV (reference sequence).

As regards this clonotype: This may stem from a read error, because a much larger clone lies one nucleotide away. This chain joins TRBV6-2 or TRBV6-3 and TRBJ2-3; no reliable D call. Germline V lookup: CDR1 MNHEY, CDR2 SVGEGT. The germline V and J ends were trimmed by 6 bases and 8 bases, with 21 bases remaining between them. The CDR3 is 15 residues long. Written as DNA, the CDR3 is TGTGCCAGCAGAATCGCTAGGAGCCCAAAGAGTACGCAGTATTTT. Its protein product is CASRIARSPKSTQYF.